The 20 T cell receptor beta chains in this list originate from one sample, sequenced in a study of shared clonotypes between healthy human individuals (TCRdb year 2020). The library was produced with the immunoSEQ multiplex PCR assay. TCRdb carries this immuneACCESS record with in-frame sequences only. Its versions omit some clonotypes, under half of them owing to an unresolved V gene in the studies checked, with the rest unexplained. Counted in this sample were 2.3 million or so clones; approximately 95% of them appeared once. The top ten clonotypes cover around 0.4% of the sample. The sample consisted of naive CD4+ T cells from PBMCs. The cell subset or site label on this specimen signifies: CD45RA+ positively selected. The receptors shown here come from a man aged 18-30 years in good health. Some clones in this sample may be carry-over from other donors' samples.

The chain recombines TRBV5-1 with TRBJ2-1; the D gene is possibly TRBD2 (5 bases). The ends were cut back, 1 base at V and 0 bases at J, with 8 bases in the middle. Germline loops: CDR1 SGHRS, CDR2 YFSETQ. The CDR3 totals 15 residues. Here the CDR3 reads CASSLYGSSYNEQFF. The CDR3 nucleotides are TGCGCCAGCAGCTTGTATGGGAGCTCCTACAATGAGCAGTTCTTC. Together with reference TRBV5-1 and TRBJ2-1, the CDR3 gives the full variable domain: KAGVTQTPRYLIKTRGQQVTLSCSPISGHRSVSWYQQTPGQGLQFLFEYFSETQRNKGNFPGRFSGRQFSNSRSEMNVSTLELGDSALYLCASSLYGSSYNEQFFGPGTRLTVL.

The chain has TRBV4-1 and TRBJ2-7, with D perhaps TRBD1 (5 bases). Between the trimmed V and J ends, which lost 1 base and 1 base, there was a span of 11 bases. Germline V CDR1 and CDR2: MGHRA, YSYEKL. The CDR3 length is 15 residues. In DNA form, the CDR3 reads TGCGCCAGCAGCCAAGCTCCAGGGCTATCCTACGAGCAGTACTTC. Amino acids: CASSQAPGLSYEQYF.

CDR3 in amino acids: CASSLGRDGDIQYF. The CDR3 DNA is TGTGCCAGTAGCCTAGGCCGGGACGGGGACATTCAGTACTTC. The chain is built from TRBV19 and TRBJ2-4; perhaps D is TRBD1 or TRBD2 (5 bases each). Deletions cut 6 bases from V and 8 bases from J, with 17 bases between. This CDR3 contains 14 residues. Germline V gives CDR1 LNHDA, CDR2 SQIVND (reference sequence).

The count of this clone is one. The chain uses TRBV21-1 and TRBJ1-4. TRBV21-1 is assigned pseudogene status. The CDR3 extends over 13 amino acids. The CDR3 reads CAKSPGTNEKLFF. In nucleotides, the CDR3 is TGTGCCAAAAGTCCGGGGACTAATGAAAAACTGTTTTTT.

J is TRBJ2-1 and V is TRBV27, with 10 bases fitting TRBD2. This CDR3 has 17 amino acids. With 1 base clipped from V and 3 bases from J, the junction kept 6 bases outside the gene matches. Germline V gene lookup returns CDR1 MNHEY and CDR2 SMNVEV (reference sequence). The CDR3 DNA is TGTGCCAGCAGTTTATTATGGAGCGGGAGGGACTACAATGAGCAGTTCTTC. Translation: CASSLLWSGRDYNEQFF.

Only one count was recorded for this clone. This rearrangement joins TRBV7-3 to TRBJ1-1, with D maybe TRBD1 (5 bases). The germline V gene encodes CDR1 SGHTA and CDR2 FQGTGA. The CDR3 runs 14 residues. The V end was cut by 0 bases, the J end by 4 bases, with 9 bases between. CDR3 region: CASSLTSGGTEAFF. CDR3 DNA sequence: TGTGCCAGCAGCTTAACTTCGGGGGGCACTGAAGCTTTCTTT. The whole variable domain, filled in from reference TRBV7-3 and TRBJ1-1, reads GAGVSQTPSNKVTEKGKYVELRCDPISGHTALYWYRQSLGQGPEFLIYFQGTGAADDSGLPNDRFFAVRPEGSVSTLKIQRTERGDSAVYLCASSLTSGGTEAFFGQGTRLTVV.

On this clone: Within the sample, other DNA sequences also encode this same CDR3. The chain employs TRBV9 and TRBJ2-3, with 10 positions matching TRBD2. The germline gives CDR1 SGDLS, CDR2 YYNGEE. The CDR3 is 15 amino acids. The V and J ends lost 3 bases and 1 base, in that order; junction bases with no gene match: 2. The CDR3 protein is CASSGSGRGTDTQYF. CDR3 DNA sequence: TGTGCCAGCAGCGGGAGCGGGAGGGGCACAGATACGCAGTATTTT. The full variable domain, rest sourced from reference TRBV9 and TRBJ2-3, is DSGVTQTPKHLITATGQRVTLRCSPRSGDLSVYWYQQSLDQGLQFLIQYYNGEERAKGNILERFSAQQFPDLHSELNLSSLELGDSALYFCASSGSGRGTDTQYFGPGTRLTVL.

The chain combines TRBV2 with TRBJ2-1; D possibly matches TRBD1 or TRBD2 (5 bases each). V lost 5 bases and J lost 8, with 16 bases in between. The CDR3 covers 14 residues. Germline V lookup: CDR1 SNHLY, CDR2 FYNNEI. The CDR3 DNA reads as TGTGCCAGCAGTTTCCGGGACCTCGGCGATGAGCAGTTCTTC. Its translation: CASSFRDLGDEQFF. The full variable domain, rest sourced from reference TRBV2 and TRBJ2-1, is EPEVTQTPSHQVTQMGQEVILRCVPISNHLYFYWYRQILGQKVEFLVSFYNNEISEKSEIFDDQFSVERPDGSNFTLKIRSTKLEDSAMYFCASSFRDLGDEQFFGPGTRLTVL.

The chain has TRBV7-2 and TRBJ2-1, with 10 bases that match TRBD2. The CDR3 has 13 residues. Germline V gene sequence: CDR1 SGHTA, CDR2 FQGNSA. V shed 5 bases and J 10 bases; nucleotides not matched to a gene: 5. The CDR3 DNA is TGTGCCAGCAGCAATGAGCGGGAGGGCGAGCAGTTCTTC. It specifies CASSNEREGEQFF.

V is TRBV28 and J is TRBJ2-3; 8 bases line up with TRBD2. V lost 4 bases, J lost 5 bases, and 5 bases stayed unmatched. Germline lookup yields CDR1 MDHEN and CDR2 SYDVKM. CDR3 length: 14 amino acids. CDR3 sequence reads: CASSSGTRLDTQYF. The CDR3, as DNA: TGTGCCAGCAGTTCCGGGACTAGACTAGATACGCAGTATTTT.

The rearrangement links TRBV28 to TRBJ1-1, with D uncertain. The CDR3 length is 17 residues. In germline, CDR1 is MDHEN, CDR2 SYDVKM. The V gene lost 5 bases and the J gene lost 2 bases, with 21 bases spanning the gap. The CDR3 sequence is CASSPRARGARNTEAFF. CDR3 DNA sequence: TGTGCCAGCAGTCCCCGGGCGCGAGGAGCCAGAAACACTGAAGCTTTCTTT.

This rearrangement joins TRBV28 to TRBJ1-2; D is ambiguous. Germline values: CDR1 MDHEN, CDR2 SYDVKM. The V end lost 3 bases, the J end lost 8 bases, and 10 bases lay between the germline ends. CDR3 size: 12 residues. In DNA, the CDR3 is TGTGCCAGCAGTTTCCGACTCGGCGGCTACACCTTC. Translated: CASSFRLGGYTF.

This chain connects TRBV27 to TRBJ2-2; D remains ambiguous. Germline V gives CDR1 MNHEY, CDR2 SMNVEV (reference sequence). The CDR3 contains 13 residues. Trimming left V 4 bases short and J 5 bases short, with 8 bases between. The CDR3 here is CASSSQTTGELFF. The CDR3 DNA follows: TGTGCCAGCAGTTCACAAACTACCGGGGAGCTGTTTTTT.

The genes are TRBV29-1 and TRBJ1-2; D is ambiguous. V gave up 7 bases and J gave up 5 bases, with 17 bases separating them. Germline CDR1 is SQVTM and CDR2 is ANQGSEA. CDR3 size: 13 residues. The CDR3 region is CSGWLPEIYGYTF. CDR3 DNA sequence: TGCAGCGGTTGGCTGCCGGAGATTTATGGCTACACCTTC. The whole variable domain, filled in from reference TRBV29-1 and TRBJ1-2, reads SAVISQKPSRDICQRGTSLTIQCQVDSQVTMMFWYRQQPGQSLTLIATANQGSEATYESGFVIDKFPISRPNLTFSTLTVSNMSPEDSSIYLCSGWLPEIYGYTFGSGTRLTVV.

The chain has TRBV27 and TRBJ1-3, with D hard to call. CDR1 MNHEY and CDR2 SMNVEV come from the germline V gene (reference sequence). This CDR3 has 15 residues. V lost 3 bases and J 2 bases, leaving 11 bases between the germline ends. The CDR3: CASSLSSLTGNTIYF. The CDR3 coding sequence is TGTGCCAGCAGTTTGAGCAGCTTAACTGGAAACACCATATATTTT.

The V gene is TRBV6-5, the J gene TRBJ1-3; D perhaps matches TRBD1 (5 bases). V was trimmed by 6 bases and J by 14 bases, leaving 11 bases between them. Germline-derived CDR1 and CDR2 are MNHEY and SVGAGI. This CDR3 region has 10 residues. For the CDR3, the DNA is TGTGCCAGCAGGAGGGGAAACCTATATTTT. Translating it yields CASRRGNLYF.

The chain employs TRBV19 and TRBJ2-7, with D possibly being TRBD2 (6 bases). Germline values: CDR1 LNHDA, CDR2 SQIVND (reference sequence). V was shortened by 3 bases and J by 0 bases, with 12 bases between the two germline ends. There are 15 residues in the CDR3. The chain's CDR3 is CASSMGGVGSYEQYF. The CDR3 bases are TGTGCCAGTAGTATGGGGGGAGTAGGCTCCTACGAGCAGTACTTC.

This sequence joins TRBV4-1 and TRBJ1-2; TRBD1 matches 8 bases. Germline V gene data show CDR1 as MGHRA and CDR2 as YSYEKL. The junction had 6 bases not matched to a gene; V was cut back by 1 base and J by 5 bases. There are 15 residues in the CDR3. The CDR3 sequence: CASSQGTGNSYGYTF. CDR3 coding DNA: TGCGCCAGCAGCCAAGGGACAGGGAATTCTTATGGCTACACCTTC.

This clone was counted only a few times. The chain carries TRBV29-1 and TRBJ1-1; the match to TRBD1 covers 8 bases. The J segment lost 3 bases and the V segment lost 4 bases, leaving 7 bases of the junction unmatched. The CDR3 is 14 amino acids. Germline assignment: CDR1 SQVTM and CDR2 ANQGSEA. CDR3 loop: CSVAPLTGDTEAFF. The CDR3 DNA is TGCAGCGTTGCGCCCCTGACAGGGGACACTGAAGCTTTCTTT.

The rearrangement uses TRBV7-3 and TRBJ1-1; D might be TRBD1 (5 bases). V was shortened by 6 bases and J by 0 bases, with 14 bases between the two germline ends. This CDR3 has 15 amino acids. CDR1 and CDR2 (germline): SGHTA, FQGTGA. The CDR3 protein is CASSLMTVMNTEAFF. The CDR3 bases are TGTGCCAGCAGTCTGATGACAGTCATGAACACTGAAGCTTTCTTT. The full variable domain, rest sourced from reference TRBV7-3 and TRBJ1-1, is GAGVSQTPSNKVTEKGKYVELRCDPISGHTALYWYRQSLGQGPEFLIYFQGTGAADDSGLPNDRFFAVRPEGSVSTLKIQRTERGDSAVYLCASSLMTVMNTEAFFGQGTRLTVV.